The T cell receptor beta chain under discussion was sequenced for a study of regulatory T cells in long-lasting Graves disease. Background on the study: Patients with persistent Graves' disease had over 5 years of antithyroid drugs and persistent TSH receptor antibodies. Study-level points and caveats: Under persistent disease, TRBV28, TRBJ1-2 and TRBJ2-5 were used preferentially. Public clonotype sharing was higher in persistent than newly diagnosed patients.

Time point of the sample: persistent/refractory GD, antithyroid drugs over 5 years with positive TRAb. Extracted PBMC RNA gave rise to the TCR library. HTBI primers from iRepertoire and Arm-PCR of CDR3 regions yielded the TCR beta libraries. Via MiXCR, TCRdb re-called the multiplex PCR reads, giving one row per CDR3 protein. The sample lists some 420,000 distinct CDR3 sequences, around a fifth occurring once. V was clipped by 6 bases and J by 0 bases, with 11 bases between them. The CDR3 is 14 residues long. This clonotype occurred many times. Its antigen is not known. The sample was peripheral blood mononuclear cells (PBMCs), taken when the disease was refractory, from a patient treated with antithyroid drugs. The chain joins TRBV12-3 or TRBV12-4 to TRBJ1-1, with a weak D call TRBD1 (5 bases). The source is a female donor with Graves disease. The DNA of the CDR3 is TGTGCCAGCAGCCGGGGACCGATGAACACTGAAGCTTTCTTT. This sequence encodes CASSRGPMNTEAFF.